This is a list of T cell receptor beta chains from one sample in a study of naive and memory T cell subsets. TCRdb reprocessed the UMI-ligation and nested PCR reads via MiXCR and lists one record per CDR3 protein. The sample carries roughly 24,000 distinct CDR3 sequences, approximately 8.8% recorded once. Sequences were obtained from central memory CD8+ T cells from blood. These receptors were taken from a human donor in good health. CDR3s include the opening cysteine and the closing phenylalanine or tryptophan. The D gene is left open where the match is weak. The listing skips clone size in some rows; elsewhere it reads once, few, many or a size class.

d_gene,j_gene,abundance,v_gene,CDR3aa,CDR3nt
TRBD1,TRBJ2-3,few,TRBV27,CASSFGIGTGDSWDTQYF,TGTGCCAGCAGTTTTGGGATTGGGACAGGGGATTCTTGGGATACGCAGTATTTT
TRBD2,TRBJ2-7,few,TRBV27,CASSLFWGGEQYF,TGTGCCAGCAGTTTGTTTTGGGGGGGCGAGCAGTACTTC
NA,TRBJ1-6,NA,TRBV6-5,CASTAVAYNSPLHF,TGTGCCAGCACTGCAGTCGCCTATAATTCACCCCTCCACTTT
NA,TRBJ1-1,NA,TRBV28,CASSSSAGNTEAFF,TGTGCCAGCAGTTCCAGCGCCGGGAACACTGAAGCTTTCTTT
NA,TRBJ1-1,NA,TRBV14,CASSQVPQGNTEAFF,TGTGCCAGCAGCCAAGTCCCTCAGGGGAACACTGAAGCTTTCTTT
TRBD2,TRBJ2-1,NA,TRBV19,CATEGPITSGRNF,TGTGCCACCGAGGGTCCGATAACTAGCGGGAGGAACTTC
NA,TRBJ1-2,NA,TRBV12-3/TRBV12-4,CASSFGPSDDGYTF,TGTGCCAGCAGTTTCGGACCGTCAGATGATGGCTACACCTTC
NA,TRBJ1-1,NA,TRBV27,CASSSGMNTEAFF,TGTGCCAGCAGTTCAGGGATGAACACTGAAGCTTTCTTT
NA,TRBJ1-1,many,TRBV20-1,CSARPRETEAFF,TGCAGTGCTAGACCCAGGGAAACTGAAGCTTTCTTT
NA,TRBJ1-5,NA,TRBV28,CASSRGRGNQPQHF,TGTGCCAGCAGCAGGGGTCGGGGCAATCAGCCCCAGCATTTT
TRBD1,TRBJ2-7,many,TRBV5-1,CASTITGGAFIDEQYF,TGCGCCAGCACCATCACAGGGGGCGCTTTTATCGACGAGCAGTACTTC
NA,TRBJ2-1,few,TRBV25-1,CASSELESSYNEQFF,TGTGCCAGCAGTGAATTAGAAAGCTCCTACAATGAGCAGTTCTTC
NA,TRBJ2-1,few,TRBV10-3,CAISESLATRDNEQFF,TGTGCCATCAGTGAGTCTTTAGCTACTAGGGACAATGAGCAGTTCTTC
TRBD2,TRBJ2-2,medium-sized,TRBV6-2/TRBV6-3,CASSGLAGDFGELFF,TGTGCCAGCAGCGGACTAGCGGGAGACTTCGGGGAGCTGTTTTTT
TRBD2,TRBJ2-2,few,TRBV12-3/TRBV12-4,CASSPNPSETSGTGELFF,TGTGCCAGCAGTCCGAACCCCTCCGAGACTAGCGGAACCGGGGAGCTGTTTTTT
NA,TRBJ2-3,NA,TRBV12-3/TRBV12-4,CASSFYAHTDTQYF,TGTGCCAGCAGTTTTTACGCACACACAGATACGCAGTATTTT
NA,TRBJ2-1,many,TRBV29-1,CSVERTGGYNEQFF,TGCAGCGTTGAGAGGACGGGCGGCTACAATGAGCAGTTCTTC
TRBD2,TRBJ2-1,many,TRBV20-1,CSAMAGLLSYNEQFF,TGCAGTGCTATGGCGGGACTATTATCCTACAATGAGCAGTTCTTC
NA,TRBJ1-2,many,TRBV2,CASSGLMGRSYGYTF,TGTGCCAGCAGTGGGCTGATGGGACGGAGCTATGGCTACACCTTC
NA,TRBJ2-2,few,TRBV7-6,CASSINTGELFF,TGTGCCAGCAGCATAAACACCGGGGAGCTGTTTTTT
NA,TRBJ1-5,NA,TRBV19,CASSEDWGGSQPQHF,TGTGCCAGTAGTGAAGACTGGGGAGGCAGTCAGCCCCAGCATTTT
NA,TRBJ2-1,NA,TRBV7-9,CASSLVGFGPHNEQFF,TGTGCCAGCAGCTTAGTAGGCTTTGGACCACACAATGAGCAGTTCTTC
TRBD1,TRBJ2-1,NA,TRBV28,CASSPRDRGYNEQFF,TGTGCCAGCAGCCCCCGGGACAGGGGTTACAATGAGCAGTTCTTC
TRBD1,TRBJ2-5,NA,TRBV11-3,CASSEGTGGQETQYF,TGTGCCAGCAGCGAAGGGACAGGGGGACAAGAGACCCAGTACTTC
NA,TRBJ1-5,NA,TRBV5-8,CASSLDSAGNQPQHF,TGTGCCAGCAGCTTGGACTCGGCAGGGAATCAGCCCCAGCATTTT
NA,TRBJ2-1,NA,TRBV4-2,CASSQVRGDEQFF,TGTGCCAGCAGCCAAGTAAGAGGGGATGAGCAGTTCTTC
TRBD2,TRBJ2-3,medium-sized,TRBV30,CARTSGRDTDTQYF,TGTGCCAGGACTAGCGGGAGGGATACAGATACGCAGTATTTT
NA,TRBJ2-1,few,TRBV6-2/TRBV6-3,CASSPSSYNEQFF,TGTGCCAGCAGTCCCAGCTCCTACAATGAGCAGTTCTTC
TRBD2,TRBJ2-2,many,TRBV6-2/TRBV6-3,CASSHPTQLAANTGELFF,TGTGCCAGCAGCCACCCGACCCAACTAGCGGCGAACACCGGGGAGCTGTTTTTT
NA,TRBJ2-2,few,TRBV5-4,CASLQPGTGELFF,TGTGCCAGCCTCCAGCCAGGGACCGGGGAGCTGTTTTTT
TRBD2,TRBJ2-1,few,TRBV7-9,CASRESAGDYNEQFF,TGTGCCAGCCGGGAGTCAGCGGGGGACTACAATGAGCAGTTCTTC
TRBD2,TRBJ2-7,NA,TRBV29-1,CSVAGSGSHSSYEQYF,TGCAGCGTTGCAGGTAGCGGGAGCCATAGCTCCTACGAGCAGTACTTC
NA,TRBJ2-3,NA,TRBV7-2,CASSFGDTQYF,TGTGCCAGCAGCTTCGGAGATACGCAGTATTTT
NA,TRBJ1-3,many,TRBV4-3,CASSQETGTYSGNTIYF,TGCGCCAGCAGCCAAGAGACGGGGACATATTCTGGAAACACCATATATTTT
TRBD1,TRBJ1-4,many,TRBV24-1,CATSDPRQGASEKLFF,TGTGCCACCAGTGATCCAAGACAGGGGGCGAGTGAAAAACTGTTTTTT
TRBD2,TRBJ2-3,large,TRBV6-4,CATQREADTDTQYF,TGTGCCACTCAGCGGGAGGCCGACACAGATACGCAGTATTTT
NA,TRBJ2-1,few,TRBV20-1,CSAREDTSSYNEQFF,TGCAGTGCTAGAGAGGACACGAGCTCCTACAATGAGCAGTTCTTC
NA,TRBJ1-6,many,TRBV6-4,CASSPDSENSPLHF,TGTGCCAGCAGCCCAGACAGCGAGAATTCACCCCTCCACTTT
NA,TRBJ1-2,many,TRBV29-1,CSVEHRVDYGYTF,TGCAGCGTTGAGCACAGGGTGGACTATGGCTACACCTTC
NA,TRBJ2-3,NA,TRBV12-3/TRBV12-4,CASSFRTGIVNPDTQYF,TGTGCCAGCAGTTTTCGAACCGGGATAGTGAACCCAGATACGCAGTATTTT
TRBD1,TRBJ2-5,few,TRBV28,CASSLSPNRGETQYF,TGTGCCAGCAGTTTATCCCCGAACAGGGGGGAGACCCAGTACTTC
NA,TRBJ1-1,medium-sized,TRBV6-5,CASTPGTPGTEAFF,TGTGCCAGCACCCCTGGGACGCCTGGGACTGAAGCTTTCTTT
NA,TRBJ2-2,few,TRBV15,CATSRDLRGRELFF,TGTGCCACCAGCAGAGACCTCAGGGGCCGGGAGCTGTTTTTT
NA,TRBJ1-5,few,TRBV9,CASSVEGLGNQPQHF,TGTGCCAGCAGCGTAGAGGGACTAGGGAATCAGCCCCAGCATTTT
TRBD2,TRBJ2-1,few,TRBV6-6,CASSFGLGLEQFF,TGTGCCAGCAGTTTCGGACTAGGCCTGGAGCAGTTCTTC
TRBD1,TRBJ2-1,NA,TRBV28,CASSPSRQGSSYNEQFF,TGTGCCAGCAGTCCCTCGAGACAGGGGAGCTCCTACAATGAGCAGTTCTTC
NA,TRBJ2-7,NA,TRBV27,CASRFGGGDYEQYF,TGTGCCAGCAGGTTTGGCGGAGGGGACTACGAGCAGTACTTC
NA,TRBJ2-1,many,TRBV12-3/TRBV12-4,CASSPGERPEQFF,TGTGCCAGCAGCCCGGGAGAAAGGCCTGAGCAGTTCTTC
NA,TRBJ1-5,many,TRBV10-3,CAISDPDRGDQPQHF,TGTGCCATCAGTGATCCGGACCGAGGGGATCAGCCCCAGCATTTT